Below are 9 T cell receptor beta chains sequenced from a single sample in a study of blood T cell repertoires in COVID-19. Only in-frame clones appear in the TCRdb table, and some are missing; sequencing was by immunoSEQ multiplex PCR. Of 200,000 to 250,000 clones listed, approximately 78% are singletons. Sequenced: peripheral blood. These TCRs come from a woman older than 75 with COVID-19, enrolled during active disease.

This chain links TRBV3-1 (or the pseudogene TRBV3-2) with TRBJ1-3, with 8 nucleotides matching TRBD1. Looked up from germline, CDR1 is LGHDT and CDR2 is YNNKEL (reference sequence). The length of the CDR3 is 15 residues. Germline trimming cut 6 bases from V and 1 base from J; bases unmatched to any gene: 5. CDR3 nucleotides: TGTGCCAGCAGTGAGACAGGGGCGTCTGGAAACACCATATATTTT. This translates into CASSETGASGNTIYF.

The chain carries TRBV11-2 and TRBJ1-1; D might be TRBD1 (6 bases). Germline CDR1 is SGHAT and CDR2 is FQNNGV. Trimming shortened V by 2 bases and J by 3 bases, and 7 bases separated the two germline ends. There are 13 residues in the CDR3. CDR3 region: CASSLRQDTEAFF. In DNA, the CDR3 is TGTGCCAGCAGCTTACGACAGGACACTGAAGCTTTCTTT.

The rearrangement joins TRBV27 to TRBJ1-5, with no clear D. V was pared by 3 bases and J by 2 bases, with 14 bases between. The CDR3 is 16 amino acids. Germline loops: CDR1 MNHEY, CDR2 SMNVEV (reference sequence). CDR3 residues: CASSFRRPTGNQPQHF. The CDR3 DNA reads TGTGCCAGCAGTTTCAGAAGGCCCACAGGCAATCAGCCCCAGCATTTT.

This clone appeared once. This sequence joins TRBV7-9 and TRBJ2-1; the D is unclear. The V gene's germline CDR1 is SEHNR and CDR2 FQNEAQ (reference sequence). V was clipped by 2 bases and J by 7 bases, with 6 bases between them. The CDR3 loop spans 12 amino acids. CDR3 sequence (DNA): TGTGCCAGCAGCTTATCACGGAATGAGCAGTTCTTC. Translation gives CASSLSRNEQFF. Full variable domain (rest looked up from reference TRBV7-9 and TRBJ2-1): DTGVSQNPRHKITKRGQNVTFRCDPISEHNRLYWYRQTLGQGPEFLTYFQNEAQLEKSRLLSDRFSAERPKGSFSTLEIQRTEQGDSAMYLCASSLSRNEQFFGPGTRLTVL.

The V call is TRBV19, the J call TRBJ2-1; D not resolved. The ends were cut back, 7 bases at V and 8 bases at J, with 15 bases in the middle. The CDR3 length is 13 residues. Germline V gene lookup returns CDR1 LNHDA and CDR2 SQIVND (reference sequence). CDR3: CASTSELPYEQFF. CDR3 coding DNA: TGTGCCAGTACCTCCGAGCTACCGTATGAGCAGTTCTTC.

This sequence joins TRBV2 and TRBJ1-5, with 11 nucleotides matching TRBD1. Trimming at V came to 8 bases and at J to 1 base, leaving 1 base not matched to a gene. CDR1 SNHLY and CDR2 FYNNEI come from the germline V gene. The CDR3 totals 14 residues. CDR3 residues: CASGTGGSNQPQHF. In DNA, the CDR3 is TGTGCCAGCGGGACAGGGGGGAGCAATCAGCCCCAGCATTTT.

CDR3 sequence: CASSRQGASYNSPLHF. The CDR3 DNA reads as TGTGCCAGCAGCCGACAGGGGGCTTCCTATAATTCACCCCTCCACTTT. The chain carries TRBV3-1 (or the pseudogene TRBV3-2) and TRBJ1-6; TRBD1 matches 10 bases. The CDR3 extends over 16 amino acids. Trimming cost V 4 bases and J 1 base; bases outside gene matches: 1. Germline V CDR1 and CDR2: LGHDT, YNNKEL (reference sequence).

This clone has only one observation. The CDR3 DNA reads as TGTGCCATCTCCGGGGGGGTCTCTGGGGCCAACGTCCTGACTTTC. This translates into CAISGGVSGANVLTF. The genes are TRBV6-5 and TRBJ2-6, with TRBD2 identical over 8 bases. V gave up 10 bases and J gave up 0 bases; unmatched junction bases: 5. Germline values: CDR1 MNHEY, CDR2 SVGAGI. This CDR3 is 15 amino acids long.

V is TRBV14 and J is TRBJ1-2; maybe TRBD1 (5 bases). The ends were cut back, 4 bases at V and 6 bases at J, with 21 bases in the middle. Germline-derived CDR1 and CDR2 are SGHDN and FVKESK. This CDR3 contains 16 residues. CDR3 bases: TGTGCCAGCAGCCTTAAGAGGGGACTTACAGGAGATGGCTACACCTTC. Its protein product is CASSLKRGLTGDGYTF.